Following are 5 T cell receptor beta chains from one sample sequenced in a study of T cell clonotyping in hematopoietic cell transplantation. Clones were read by immunoSEQ multiplex PCR, and TCRdb kept only the in-frame ones, dropping some. The table has approximately 25,000 clones, 95% seen once; the top ten hold approximately 1.5%. Sequencing was done on a sample of peripheral blood mononuclear cells. These receptors all stem from a man between 50 and 59 years old in good health. Some clones in this sample may be carry-over from other donors' samples.

The V and J genes are TRBV28 and TRBJ1-5; the D gene is possibly TRBD1 (6 bases). Trimming shortened V by 5 bases and J by 3 bases, and 17 bases separated the two germline ends. CDR1 and CDR2 from the germline V gene are MDHEN and SYDVKM. The CDR3 loop spans 16 amino acids. The CDR3 coding sequence is TGTGCCAGCAGTCCCTCGGGGGGCTCCTTCAATCAGCCCCAGCATTTT. Protein product: CASSPSGGSFNQPQHF.

V is TRBV6-5 and J is TRBJ2-7; 7 bases are shared with TRBD2. Germline V gene lookup returns CDR1 MNHEY and CDR2 SVGAGI. V shed 0 bases and J 0 bases; nucleotides not matched to a gene: 2. This CDR3 has 15 residues. CDR3 residues: CASSYSGRSSYEQYF. The CDR3 DNA follows: TGTGCCAGCAGTTACTCCGGGAGGAGCTCCTACGAGCAGTACTTC.

J is TRBJ2-7 and V is TRBV5-6; D is unclear. Germline CDR1 reads SGHDT; CDR2 reads YYEEEE. There are 13 residues in the CDR3. Trimming shortened V by 1 base and J by 12 bases, and 17 bases separated the two germline ends. CDR3 amino acids: CASSLPSVDRVYF. The CDR3 DNA sequence: TGTGCCAGCAGCTTGCCGTCAGTAGACCGGGTGTACTTC.

The chain carries TRBV5-6 and TRBJ2-3; TRBD2 might be the D (5 bases). Per germline, CDR1 SGHDT and CDR2 YYEEEE. CDR3 length: 15 residues. Trimming cost V 0 bases and J 5 bases, with 13 bases left between them. This chain's CDR3 is CASSLVAGSGDTQYF. CDR3 DNA sequence: TGTGCCAGCAGCTTGGTGGCGGGTTCAGGAGATACGCAGTATTTT.

V gene TRBV29-1 combines with J gene TRBJ2-5; D is possibly TRBD1 (8 bases). Germline lookup yields CDR1 SQVTM and CDR2 ANQGSEA. The length of the CDR3 is 12 residues. Trimming removed 7 bases at V and 4 bases at J, with 13 bases between. The CDR3 DNA is TGCAGCGGATACAGGGGGGGAGAGACCCAGTACTTC. It translates to CSGYRGGETQYF.